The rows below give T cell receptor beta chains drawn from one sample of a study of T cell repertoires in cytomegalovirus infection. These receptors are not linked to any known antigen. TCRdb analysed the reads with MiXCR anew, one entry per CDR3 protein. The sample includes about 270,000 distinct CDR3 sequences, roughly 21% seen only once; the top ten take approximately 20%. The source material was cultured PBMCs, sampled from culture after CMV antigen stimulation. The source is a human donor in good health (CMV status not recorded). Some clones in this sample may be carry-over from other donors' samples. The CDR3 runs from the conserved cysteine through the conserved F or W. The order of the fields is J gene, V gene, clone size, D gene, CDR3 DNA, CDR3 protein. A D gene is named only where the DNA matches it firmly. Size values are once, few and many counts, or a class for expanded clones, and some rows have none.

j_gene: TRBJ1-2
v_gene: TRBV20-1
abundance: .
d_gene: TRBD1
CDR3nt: TGCAGTGCTAGAGATTGGGGGGACAGGGATCATGGCTACACCTTC
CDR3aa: CSARDWGDRDHGYTF

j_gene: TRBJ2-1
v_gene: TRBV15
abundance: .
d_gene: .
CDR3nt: TGTGCCACCAGCAGAGGACAGACGAGCTCCTACAATGAGCAGTTCTTC
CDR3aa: CATSRGQTSSYNEQFF

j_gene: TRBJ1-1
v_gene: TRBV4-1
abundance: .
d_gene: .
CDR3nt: TGCGCCAGCAGCCAAGATCTCGGGGGAGCTTTCTTT
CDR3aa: CASSQDLGGAFF

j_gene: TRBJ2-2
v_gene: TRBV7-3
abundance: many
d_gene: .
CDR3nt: TGTGCCAGCACCCCGGACTCAAACACCGGGGAGCTGTTTTTT
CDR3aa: CASTPDSNTGELFF

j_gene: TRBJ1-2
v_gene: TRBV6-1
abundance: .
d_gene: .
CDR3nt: TGTGCCAGCAGTGGAAACAGCTATGGCTACACCTTC
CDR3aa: CASSGNSYGYTF

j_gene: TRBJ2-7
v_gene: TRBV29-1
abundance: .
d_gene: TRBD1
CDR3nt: TGCAGCGTTGAAGTTTTCCCCTCCGGGACAGGCCCGGGACCCGGCTACGAGCAGTACTTC
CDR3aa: CSVEVFPSGTGPGPGYEQYF

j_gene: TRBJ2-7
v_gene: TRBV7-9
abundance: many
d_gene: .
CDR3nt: TGTGCCAGCAGCGGCACCCGAGACGAGCAGTACTTC
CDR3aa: CASSGTRDEQYF

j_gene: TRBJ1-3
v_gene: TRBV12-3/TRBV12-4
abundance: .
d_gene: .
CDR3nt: TGTGCCAGCAGTGGACCAGGACTGAACATATATTTT
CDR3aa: CASSGPGLNIYF

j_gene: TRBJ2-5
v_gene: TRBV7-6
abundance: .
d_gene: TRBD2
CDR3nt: TGTGCCAGCAGCTGGGCGGGCACTAGCGGGATGTTTGGAGAGACCCAGTACTTC
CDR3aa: CASSWAGTSGMFGETQYF

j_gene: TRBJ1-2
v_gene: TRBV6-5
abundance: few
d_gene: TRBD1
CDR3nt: TGTGCCAGCAGTAAAGAATCCAGGGGGCGCGACTATGGCTACACCTTC
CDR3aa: CASSKESRGRDYGYTF

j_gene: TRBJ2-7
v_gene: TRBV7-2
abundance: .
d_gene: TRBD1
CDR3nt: TGTGCCAGCAGCGCCGACAGGGCCAACGAGCAGTACTTC
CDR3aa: CASSADRANEQYF

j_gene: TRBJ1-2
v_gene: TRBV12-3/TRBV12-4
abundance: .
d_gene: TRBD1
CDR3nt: TGTGCCAGCAGTTGGACAGGGGCTGGCTACACCTTC
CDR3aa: CASSWTGAGYTF

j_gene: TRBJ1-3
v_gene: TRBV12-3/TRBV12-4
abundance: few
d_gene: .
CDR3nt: TGTGCCAGCAGTCACACAGGCTCTGGAAACACCATATATTTT
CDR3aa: CASSHTGSGNTIYF

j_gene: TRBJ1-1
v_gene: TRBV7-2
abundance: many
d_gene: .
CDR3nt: TGTGCCAGCAGCTTGGGTCTTAGGTCTGAAGCTTTCTTT
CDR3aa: CASSLGLRSEAFF

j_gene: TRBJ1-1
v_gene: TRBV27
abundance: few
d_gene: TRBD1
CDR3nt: TGTGCCAGCAGTTTATCGGGACAGGGGCGTGGGACTGAAGCTTTCTTT
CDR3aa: CASSLSGQGRGTEAFF

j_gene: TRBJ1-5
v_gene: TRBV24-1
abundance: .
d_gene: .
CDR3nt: TGTGCCACCAGTGATGGGCAGCGTCAGCCCCAGCATTTT
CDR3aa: CATSDGQRQPQHF

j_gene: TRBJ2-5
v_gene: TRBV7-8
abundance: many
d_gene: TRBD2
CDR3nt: TGTGCCAGCAGCATCACAATAACAGCGGGGCAAGAGACCCAGTACTTC
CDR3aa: CASSITITAGQETQYF

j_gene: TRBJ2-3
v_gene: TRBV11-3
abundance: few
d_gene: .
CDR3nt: TGTGCCAGCAGCTTAGACTACGGTGCGCAGTATTTT
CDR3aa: CASSLDYGAQYF

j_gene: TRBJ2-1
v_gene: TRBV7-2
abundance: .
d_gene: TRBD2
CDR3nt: TGTGCCAGCAGCTCTCGACTAGCGTCCTACCATGACCAGTTCTTC
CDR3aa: CASSSRLASYHDQFF

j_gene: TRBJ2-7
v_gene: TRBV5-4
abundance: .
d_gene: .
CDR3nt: TGTGCCAGCAGCGAGTCGAGGGGTAAAAGTTACGAGCAGTACTTC
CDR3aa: CASSESRGKSYEQYF

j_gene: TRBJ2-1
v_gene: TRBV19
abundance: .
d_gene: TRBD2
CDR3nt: TGTGCCAGTAGTACCGGGACTAGCGGGAGTAAAAAAGATGAGCAGTTCTTC
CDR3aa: CASSTGTSGSKKDEQFF

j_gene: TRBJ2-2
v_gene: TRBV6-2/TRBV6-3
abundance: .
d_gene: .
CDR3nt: TGTGCCAGCAGTCCGGTGAGAGCGAACACCGGGGAGCTGTTTTTT
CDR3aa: CASSPVRANTGELFF

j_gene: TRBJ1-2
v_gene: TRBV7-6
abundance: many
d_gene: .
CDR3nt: TGTGCCAGCAGCTTGGGGGCTGGCTACACCTTC
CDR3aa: CASSLGAGYTF

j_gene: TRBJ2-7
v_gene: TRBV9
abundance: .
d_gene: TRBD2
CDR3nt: TGTGCCAGCAGCCCCAAAGGACTAGCGGGAGTTGGAGAGCAGTACTTC
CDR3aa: CASSPKGLAGVGEQYF

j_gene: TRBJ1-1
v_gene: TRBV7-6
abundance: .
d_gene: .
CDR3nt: TGTGCCAGCAGCTTTTCCTCCTTTTCGGTAGAAGCTTTCTTT
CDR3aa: CASSFSSFSVEAFF

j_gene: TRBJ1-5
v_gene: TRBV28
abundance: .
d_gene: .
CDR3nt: TGTGCCACCGGGATTTCAAATCAGCCCCAGCATTTT
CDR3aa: CATGISNQPQHF

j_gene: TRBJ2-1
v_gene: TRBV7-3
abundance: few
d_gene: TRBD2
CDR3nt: TGTGCCAGCAGCTCCCCGGGACTAGCGAATAATGAGCAGTTCTTC
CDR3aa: CASSSPGLANNEQFF

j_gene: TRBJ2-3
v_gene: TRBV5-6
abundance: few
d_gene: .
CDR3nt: TGTGCCAGCAGCCTTTGGGAGGAGACAGATACGCAGTATTTT
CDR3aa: CASSLWEETDTQYF

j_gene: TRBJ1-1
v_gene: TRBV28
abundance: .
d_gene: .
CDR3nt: TGTGCCACCGAGAACACTGAAGCTTTCTTT
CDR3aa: CATENTEAFF

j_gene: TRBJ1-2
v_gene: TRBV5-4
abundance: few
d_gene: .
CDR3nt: TGTGCCAGCAGCTTTCCGGGGGGCCGTGGCTACACCTTC
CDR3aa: CASSFPGGRGYTF

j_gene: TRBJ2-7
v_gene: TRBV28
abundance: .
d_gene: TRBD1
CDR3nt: TGTGCCAGCAGTCCCTCTCGAGGATCAGGGGGCTTCTACGAGCAGTACTTC
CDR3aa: CASSPSRGSGGFYEQYF

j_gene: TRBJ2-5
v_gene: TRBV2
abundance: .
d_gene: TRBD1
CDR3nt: TGTGCCAGCAGTGAGGCAGGGGGTTCAGAGACCCAGTACTTC
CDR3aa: CASSEAGGSETQYF

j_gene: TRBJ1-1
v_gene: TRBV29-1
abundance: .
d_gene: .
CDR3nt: TGCAGCGCCTGGACACGCCTACCCGCTGAAGCTTTCTTT
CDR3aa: CSAWTRLPAEAFF

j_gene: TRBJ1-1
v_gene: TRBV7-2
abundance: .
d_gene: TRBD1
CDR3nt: TGTGCCAGCAGCTTAGACGGGACAGGGAGACTCACTGAAGCTTTCTTT
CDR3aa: CASSLDGTGRLTEAFF

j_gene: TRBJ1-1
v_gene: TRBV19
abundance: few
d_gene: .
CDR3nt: TGTGCCACCTCAGGGGAGGGGAACACTGAAGCTTTCTTT
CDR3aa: CATSGEGNTEAFF

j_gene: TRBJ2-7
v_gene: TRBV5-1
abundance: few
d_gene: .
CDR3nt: TGCGCCAGCAGCTTTAGTCAGGATCAGGCGCGGTACTTC
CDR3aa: CASSFSQDQARYF

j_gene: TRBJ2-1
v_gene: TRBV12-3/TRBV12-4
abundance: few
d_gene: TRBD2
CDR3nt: TGTGCCAGCACCATGGGACTAGTGAGAAATGAGCAGTTCTTC
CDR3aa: CASTMGLVRNEQFF

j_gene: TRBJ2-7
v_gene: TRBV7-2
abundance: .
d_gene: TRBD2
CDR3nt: TGTGCCAGCAGCTACGGACTAGCGGGCTACGAGCAGTACTTC
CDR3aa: CASSYGLAGYEQYF

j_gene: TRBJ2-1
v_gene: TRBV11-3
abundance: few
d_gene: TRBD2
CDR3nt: TGTGCCAGCAGCGGGCCGACTAGCGGGAGTTACAATGAGCAGTTCTTC
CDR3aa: CASSGPTSGSYNEQFF

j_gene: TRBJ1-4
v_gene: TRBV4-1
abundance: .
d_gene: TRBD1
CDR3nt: TGCGCCAGCAGCAAGGGGACAGATAATGAAAAACTGTTTTTT
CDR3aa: CASSKGTDNEKLFF

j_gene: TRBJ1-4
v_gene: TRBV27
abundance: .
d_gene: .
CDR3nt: TGTGCCAGCAGTTTGACAGGAGGGCAAGAGAAACTGTTTTTT
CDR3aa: CASSLTGGQEKLFF

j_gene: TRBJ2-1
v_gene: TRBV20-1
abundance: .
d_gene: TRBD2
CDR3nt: TGCAGTGCTACGCGGGGGGGGTACAATGAGCAGTTCTTC
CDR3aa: CSATRGGYNEQFF

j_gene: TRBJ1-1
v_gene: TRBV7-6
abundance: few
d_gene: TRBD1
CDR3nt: TGTGCCAGCAGCTTAGGACAGGGGGGCAACACTGAAGCTTTCTTT
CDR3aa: CASSLGQGGNTEAFF

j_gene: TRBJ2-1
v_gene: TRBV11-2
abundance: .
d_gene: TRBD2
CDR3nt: TGTGCCAGCAGCTTGGGGGGGGGTTACGATGAGCAGTTCTTC
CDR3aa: CASSLGGGYDEQFF

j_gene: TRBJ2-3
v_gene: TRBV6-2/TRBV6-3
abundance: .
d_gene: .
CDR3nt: TGTGCCAGCGTAGGACACGCCCTGCACACAGATACGCAGTATTTT
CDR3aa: CASVGHALHTDTQYF

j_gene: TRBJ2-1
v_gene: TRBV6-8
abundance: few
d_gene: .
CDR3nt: TGTGCCAGCAGTTTAACGGTACCAACCTACAATGAGCAGTTCTTC
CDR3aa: CASSLTVPTYNEQFF

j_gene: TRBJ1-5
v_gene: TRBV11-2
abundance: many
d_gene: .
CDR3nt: TGTGCCAGCAGCTTAAGCAGCCAGGATTATCAGCCCCAGCATTTT
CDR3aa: CASSLSSQDYQPQHF

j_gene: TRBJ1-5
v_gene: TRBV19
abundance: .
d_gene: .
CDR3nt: TGTGCCAGTTCTGGGCTCTCCCGATATAGCAATCAGCCCCAGCATTTT
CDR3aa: CASSGLSRYSNQPQHF

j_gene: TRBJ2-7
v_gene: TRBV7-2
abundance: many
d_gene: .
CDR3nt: TGTGCCAGCAGCTTAGAGTTGCACGACTCCTACGAGCAGTACTTC
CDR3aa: CASSLELHDSYEQYF